This T cell receptor beta chain was captured by sequencing in a study of T cells in Graves' hyperthyroidism and ophthalmopathy. PBMCs were derived from about 10 ml fresh peripheral blood. The CDR3 has 16 amino acids. V gave up 7 bases and J gave up 0 bases, with 13 bases separating them. The germline V gene encodes CDR1 MNHEY and CDR2 SMNVEV (reference sequence). This clonotype was seen ten or more times. The antigen is not known. Findings and limits, study-wide: Blood also contained most expanded thyroid clonotypes above 0.001.

TCR beta CDR3 region amplification was performed from RNA transcripts. An initial round of RT-PCR targeting the TCR CDR3 relied on the HTBI primer set. TCRdb ran MiXCR on the multiplex PCR reads and lists one entry per CDR3 protein. Of roughly 400,000 distinct CDR3 sequences in the sample, less than 20% were seen once. This clonotype was obtained from a woman aged 18 to 35 with Graves' hyperthyroidism that later progressed to Graves' ophthalmopathy. This sequence joins TRBV27 and TRBJ2-6; a weak D match, TRBD1 (5 bases). The specimen sequenced was blood. The CDR3 DNA is TGTGCCAGCAAAGGCCAGGGATCCTCTGGGGCCAACGTCCTGACTTTC. The encoded protein is CASKGQGSSGANVLTF. Full variable domain (outside the CDR3, taken from reference TRBV27 and TRBJ2-6): EAQVTQNPRYLITVTGKKLTVTCSQNMNHEYMSWYRQDPGLGLRQIYYSMNVEVTDKGDVPEGYKVSRKEKRNFPLILESPSPNQTSLYFCASKGQGSSGANVLTFGAGSRLTVL.